This T cell receptor (beta chain) was identified in a study of early T cells in non-severe SARS-CoV-2 infection. On the study more broadly: The study sequenced bulk RNA from unsorted whole blood, with chains unpaired. Points from the study as a whole: Sequences matched to VDJdb favored anti-spike CD8 responses, while private and CD4 specificities were missed.

V gave up 7 bases and J gave up 5 bases, with 17 bases separating them. This CDR3 is built from 14 residues. Per germline, CDR1 LNHDA and CDR2 SQIVND (reference sequence). Attachment of unique molecular identifiers was made to individual cDNA molecules. TCRdb used MiXCR to reprocess the 5' RACE reads, holding one entry per CDR3 protein. This table holds 20,000 or so distinct CDR3 sequences, 5.7% found once. At least ten counts were recorded for this clonotype. Its antigen remains unknown. Sample: whole blood, taken at baseline. The rearrangement links TRBV19 to TRBJ2-5, with D perhaps TRBD1 (7 bases). The clonotype was recovered from an adult who was a healthcare worker with PCR-confirmed SARS-CoV-2 infection or an uninfected control (not recorded which). The CDR3 sequence is CASNNRGGEETQYF. Here the CDR3 DNA reads TGTGCCAGTAATAACAGGGGAGGCGAGGAGACCCAGTACTTC.